The 21 T cell receptor beta chains below come from one sample, sequenced in a study of Ad26.COV2.S vaccination and SARS-CoV-2 variants (dated by TCRdb to 2020 to 2023). Receptors were amplified or captured by the immunoSEQ multiplex PCR assay. TCRdb limited this immuneACCESS table to in-frame rearrangements with V and J called. A share of clones is missing; checked studies link under half to unresolved V genes, and the rest is unexplained. The sample table records around 400,000 clones; over 75% of these occur just once. The top ten clonotypes cover about 12% of the sample. The treatment or condition label, as the study defines it: some 20 received Ad26.COV2.S at low or high dose, single or two shots; several received placebo; per-sample allocation not given. Repertoires of vaccine and placebo recipients were sequenced from samples taken on day 63 after the first injection. Sequencing used peripheral blood, obtained in a trial of Ad26.COV2.S vaccine versus placebo. The receptor source for this set is a person between 18 and 60 years old who received the Ad26.COV2.S COVID-19 vaccine or a placebo.

V is TRBV6-1 and J is TRBJ2-4; D not certain. Trimming shortened V by 2 bases and J by 2 bases, and 19 bases separated the two germline ends. The CDR3 length is 18 residues. Germline lookup yields CDR1 MNHNS and CDR2 SASEGT. CDR3: CASSELNSASWPKNIQYF. The DNA of the CDR3 is TGTGCCAGCAGTGAATTGAACAGCGCAAGTTGGCCCAAAAACATTCAGTACTTC.

This rearrangement joins TRBV15 to TRBJ1-5, with D possibly TRBD1 on 5 matching bases. Between the trimmed V and J ends, which lost 5 bases and 6 bases, there was a span of 20 bases. This CDR3 has 16 amino acids. Germline V gives CDR1 LNHNV, CDR2 YYDKDF (reference sequence). The CDR3 nucleotides are TGTGCCACCAGCTTTTACGGGACGGAAAAGGGTCAGCCCCAGCATTTT. Translated: CATSFYGTEKGQPQHF.

J is TRBJ2-7 and V is TRBV14; D uncertain. Germline loops: CDR1 SGHDN, CDR2 FVKESK. The CDR3 runs 13 residues. V dropped 1 base and J dropped 2 bases, with 6 bases sitting between them. CDR3 nucleotides: TGTGCCAGCAGCCAAGTCGGGCCCTACGAGCAGTACTTC. Its translation: CASSQVGPYEQYF.

This chain joins TRBV7-9 and TRBJ2-7; D may be TRBD1 (6 bases). V lost 1 base, J lost 4 bases, and 14 bases lay in between. This CDR3 spans 15 amino acids. CDR1 and CDR2 (germline): SEHNR, FQNEAQ (reference sequence). CDR3 region: CASSLVGGGDYEQYF. CDR3 DNA sequence: TGTGCCAGCAGCTTAGTCGGTGGGGGCGATTACGAGCAGTACTTC.

This chain connects TRBV6-2 or TRBV6-3 to TRBJ1-1, with a possible D match to TRBD1 (5 bases). The ends were cut back, 2 bases at V and 0 bases at J, with 10 bases in the middle. Germline CDR1 MNHEY, CDR2 SVGEGT. This CDR3 spans 15 amino acids. The chain's CDR3 is CASSYGTAVNTEAFF. CDR3 coding DNA: TGTGCCAGCAGTTACGGGACGGCGGTGAACACTGAAGCTTTCTTT.

In the case of this clone: Only one base separates this from a far larger clonotype, so it likely reflects a read error. Other DNA sequences from this sample encode an identical CDR3 as well. The rearrangement joins TRBV28 to TRBJ2-7; the D gene is possibly TRBD1 (6 bases). This CDR3 has 13 residues. Germline V gene data show CDR1 as MDHEN and CDR2 as SYDVKM. V was shortened by 6 bases and J by 0 bases, with 9 bases between the two germline ends. CDR3 DNA: TGTGCCAGCAGCCTGGACAGCTCCTACGAGCAGTACTTC. This encodes CASSLDSSYEQYF.

The chain employs TRBV7-2 and TRBJ1-1; no reliable D call. Trimming removed 1 base at V and 5 bases at J, with 11 bases between. Per the germline V gene, CDR1 is SGHTA and CDR2 is FQGNSA. The CDR3 spans 14 residues. The DNA for the CDR3 is TGTGCCAGCAGCTTAGGGGATACGACTACTGAAGCTTTCTTT. The encoded protein is CASSLGDTTTEAFF.

The chain employs TRBV4-2 and TRBJ1-3; no firm D call. The ends were cut back, 0 bases at V and 4 bases at J, with 7 bases in the middle. The CDR3 is 14 residues long. Germline lookup yields CDR1 LGHNA and CDR2 YNFKEQ. The CDR3 protein is CASSQDQIGNTIYF. CDR3 in DNA: TGTGCCAGCAGCCAAGATCAAATCGGAAACACCATATATTTT.

The chain couples TRBV19 to TRBJ2-5; no clear D. Looked up from germline, CDR1 is LNHDA and CDR2 is SQIVND (reference sequence). Deletions cut 1 base from V and 4 bases from J, with 10 bases between. The CDR3 contains 14 residues. The CDR3: CASSIGRALETQYF. The CDR3, as DNA: TGTGCCAGTAGTATAGGCCGGGCGTTAGAGACCCAGTACTTC. Drawing the rest from reference TRBV19 and TRBJ2-5, the complete variable domain is DGGITQSPKYLFRKEGQNVTLSCEQNLNHDAMYWYRQDPGQGLRLIYYSQIVNDFQKGDIAEGYSVSREKKESFPLTVTSAQKNPTAFYLCASSIGRALETQYFGPGTRLLVL.

The chain is built from TRBV6-1 and TRBJ1-4; a weak D match, TRBD1 (6 bases). V shed 2 bases and J shed 6 bases, with 13 bases lying between them. Per the germline V gene, CDR1 is MNHNS and CDR2 is SASEGT. The CDR3 is 15 residues long. The CDR3 reads CASSESGAGDEKLFF. CDR3 nucleotide sequence: TGTGCCAGCAGTGAATCGGGGGCAGGGGATGAAAAACTGTTTTTT.

The chain recombines TRBV5-1 with TRBJ2-5; TRBD1 or TRBD2 may be the D gene (5 bases each). The CDR3 runs 14 residues. In germline, CDR1 is SGHRS, CDR2 YFSETQ. V was shortened by 4 bases and J by 3 bases, with 13 bases between the two germline ends. This CDR3 reads CASSPSGRKETQYF. The CDR3 bases are TGCGCCAGCAGCCCCTCGGGGCGGAAAGAGACCCAGTACTTC.

This clone was found once. V is TRBV5-1 and J is TRBJ2-3, with D unclear. This CDR3 region has 14 residues. V was pared by 5 bases and J by 6 bases, with 16 bases between. Germline lookup yields CDR1 SGHRS and CDR2 YFSETQ. The CDR3 DNA reads TGCGCCAGCAGTCGGGCGGCCGGCGCCGATACGCAGTATTTT. Its protein is CASSRAAGADTQYF.

The chain has TRBV27 and TRBJ2-1, with TRBD2 matching 11 bases. This CDR3 region has 18 residues. Germline V gives CDR1 MNHEY, CDR2 SMNVEV (reference sequence). V shed 5 bases, J shed 4 bases, and the junction held 13 bases outside the gene matches. In nucleotides, the CDR3 is TGTGCCAGCAGTAAACATCACATACTAGCGGGAGTATACAATGAGCAGTTCTTC. Translation gives CASSKHHILAGVYNEQFF.

Only one count was recorded for this clone. This rearrangement joins TRBV6-5 to TRBJ2-1; 8 bases map to TRBD2. The CDR3 runs to 15 residues. V was pared by 8 bases and J by 3 bases, with 9 bases of the junction left unmatched. CDR1 and CDR2 (germline): MNHEY, SVGAGI. The CDR3 sequence: CASEPSGSLYNEQFF. The DNA of the CDR3 is TGTGCCAGCGAGCCCAGCGGGAGTCTCTACAATGAGCAGTTCTTC.

The V gene is TRBV30, the J gene TRBJ1-1; no clear D gene. V lost 6 bases, J lost 0 bases, and 11 bases lay in between. Germline CDR1 is GTSNPN and CDR2 is SVGIG (reference sequence). There are 13 residues in the CDR3. The CDR3 spells CACASLVNTEAFF. CDR3 sequence (DNA): TGTGCCTGTGCCTCCCTGGTGAACACTGAAGCTTTCTTT.

J is TRBJ2-6 and V is TRBV6-2 or TRBV6-3, with D perhaps matching TRBD1 or TRBD2 (5 bases each). The ends were cut back, 2 bases at V and 4 bases at J, with 15 bases in the middle. The germline gives CDR1 MNHEY, CDR2 SVGEGT. This CDR3 comprises 17 residues. CDR3 sequence (DNA): TGTGCCAGCAGTTACCCAGGGACGCAGCTCGGGGCCAACGTCCTGACTTTC. Protein product: CASSYPGTQLGANVLTF.

The rearrangement links TRBV18 to TRBJ2-7; D unresolved. V lost 3 bases and J 0 bases, leaving 18 bases between the germline ends. Per the germline V gene, CDR1 is KGHSH and CDR2 is LQKENI. The CDR3 is 17 amino acids. CDR3 sequence: CASSPMPGGRSSYEQYF. As DNA, the CDR3 is TGTGCCAGCTCACCTATGCCGGGCGGTAGGAGCTCCTACGAGCAGTACTTC.

This sequence joins TRBV30 and TRBJ1-2; 11 bases match TRBD1. After removal of 5 bases from V and 5 bases from J, the junction contained 7 bases not matched to a gene. The germline V gene encodes CDR1 GTSNPN and CDR2 SVGIG (reference sequence). The CDR3 spans 14 residues. CDR3 in amino acids: CAWLPDRGHYGYTF. For the CDR3, the DNA is TGTGCCTGGCTTCCGGACAGGGGGCATTATGGCTACACCTTC.

V usage is TRBV7-9 and J usage is TRBJ2-7, with D unclear. The CDR3 totals 13 residues. V was cut by 5 bases and J by 5 bases, with 13 bases left in between. Germline CDR1 SEHNR, CDR2 FQNEAQ (reference sequence). CDR3 sequence (DNA): TGTGCCAGCAGCCCCGAGTGGTCGGACGAGCAGTACTTC. Its protein is CASSPEWSDEQYF.

CDR3 residues: CASSVAQTSASGELFF. DNA for the CDR3: TGTGCCAGCAGCGTAGCTCAGACTAGCGCTTCCGGGGAGCTGTTTTTT. The chain combines TRBV9 with TRBJ2-2; TRBD2 matches 8 bases. The V gene end was trimmed by 0 bases and the J gene end by 6 bases; junction bases not matched to a gene: 7. This CDR3 contains 16 residues. Germline V gives CDR1 SGDLS, CDR2 YYNGEE.

J is TRBJ2-7 and V is TRBV25-1, with D possibly matching TRBD2 (7 bases). Trimming removed 4 bases from V and 6 bases from J, with 13 bases in between. The CDR3 loop spans 13 amino acids. Germline V CDR1 and CDR2: MGHDK, SYGVNS. This chain's CDR3 is CASSVTGRGEQYF. As DNA, the CDR3 is TGTGCCAGCAGTGTAACAGGGAGGGGCGAGCAGTACTTC.